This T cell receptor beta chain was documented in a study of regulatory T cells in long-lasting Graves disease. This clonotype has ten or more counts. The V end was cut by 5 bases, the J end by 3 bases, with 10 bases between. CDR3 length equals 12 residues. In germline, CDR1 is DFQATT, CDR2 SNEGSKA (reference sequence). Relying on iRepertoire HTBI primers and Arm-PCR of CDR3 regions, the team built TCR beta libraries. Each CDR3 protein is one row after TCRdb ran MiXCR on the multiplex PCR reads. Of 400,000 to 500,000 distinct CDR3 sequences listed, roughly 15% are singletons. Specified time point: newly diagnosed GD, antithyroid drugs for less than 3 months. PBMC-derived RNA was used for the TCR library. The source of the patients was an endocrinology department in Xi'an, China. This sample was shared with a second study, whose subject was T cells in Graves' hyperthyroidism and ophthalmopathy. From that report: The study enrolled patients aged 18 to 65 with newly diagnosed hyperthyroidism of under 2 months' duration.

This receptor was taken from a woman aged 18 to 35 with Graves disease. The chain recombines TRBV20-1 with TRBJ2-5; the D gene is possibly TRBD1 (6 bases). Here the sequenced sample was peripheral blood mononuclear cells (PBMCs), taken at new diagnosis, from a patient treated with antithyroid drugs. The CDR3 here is CSALGQEETQYF. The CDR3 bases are TGCAGTGCTTTGGGACAAGAAGAGACCCAGTACTTC.